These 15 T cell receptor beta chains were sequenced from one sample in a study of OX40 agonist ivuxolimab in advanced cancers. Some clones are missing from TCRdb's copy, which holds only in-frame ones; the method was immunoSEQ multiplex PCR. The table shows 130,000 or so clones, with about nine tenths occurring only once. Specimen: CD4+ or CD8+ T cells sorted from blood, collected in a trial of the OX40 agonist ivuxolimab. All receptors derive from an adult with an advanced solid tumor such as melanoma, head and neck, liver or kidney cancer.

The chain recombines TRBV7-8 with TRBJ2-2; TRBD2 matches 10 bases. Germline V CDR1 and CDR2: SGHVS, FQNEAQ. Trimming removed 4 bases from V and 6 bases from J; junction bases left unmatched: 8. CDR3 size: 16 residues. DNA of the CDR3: TGTGCCAGCAGCTGGGGGAGGCTAGCGGGAGCCGGGGAGCTGTTTTTT. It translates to CASSWGRLAGAGELFF.

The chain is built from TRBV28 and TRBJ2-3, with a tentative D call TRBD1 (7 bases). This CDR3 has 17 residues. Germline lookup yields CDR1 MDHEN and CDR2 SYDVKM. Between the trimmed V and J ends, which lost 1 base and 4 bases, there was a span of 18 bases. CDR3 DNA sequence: TGTGCCAGCAGTTTATCTCCCCCCAGCAGGGGGGCAGATACGCAGTATTTT. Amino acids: CASSLSPPSRGADTQYF.

The CDR3 reads CASPGQGPNTEAFF. The CDR3 DNA reads as TGTGCCAGCCCGGGACAGGGGCCGAACACTGAAGCTTTCTTT. The chain is built from TRBV28 and TRBJ1-1, with TRBD1 identical over 10 bases. J lost 1 base, V lost 8 bases, and 4 bases had no gene match. Germline-derived CDR1 and CDR2 are MDHEN and SYDVKM. There are 14 residues in the CDR3.

The CDR3, as DNA: TGTGCCAGCTCACTACTCCGACCACGCACTGAAGCTTTCTTT. Protein sequence: CASSLLRPRTEAFF. The genes are TRBV18 and TRBJ1-1; D is undetermined. V was cut by 4 bases and J by 4 bases, with 13 bases left in between. The CDR3 spans 14 residues. Germline lookup yields CDR1 KGHSH and CDR2 LQKENI.

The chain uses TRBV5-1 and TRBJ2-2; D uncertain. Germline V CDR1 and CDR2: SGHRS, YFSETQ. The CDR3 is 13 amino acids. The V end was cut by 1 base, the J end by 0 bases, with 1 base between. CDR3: CASSLPNTGELFF. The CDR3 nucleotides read TGCGCCAGCAGCTTGCCGAACACCGGGGAGCTGTTTTTT.

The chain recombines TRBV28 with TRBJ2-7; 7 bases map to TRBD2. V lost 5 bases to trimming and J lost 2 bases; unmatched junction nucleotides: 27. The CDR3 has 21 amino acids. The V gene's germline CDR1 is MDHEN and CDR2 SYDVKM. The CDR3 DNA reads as TGTGCCAGCAGTCCGGGACTAATACCCCAATACACCCCACAATTGACCTACGAGCAGTACTTC. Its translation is CASSPGLIPQYTPQLTYEQYF.

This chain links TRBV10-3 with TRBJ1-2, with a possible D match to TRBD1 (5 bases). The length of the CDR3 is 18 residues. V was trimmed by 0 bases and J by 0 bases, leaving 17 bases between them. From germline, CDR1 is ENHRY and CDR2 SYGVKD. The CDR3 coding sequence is TGTGCCATCAGTGAGTCGACGGGGGTTTTTGGAGCTAACTATGGCTACACCTTC. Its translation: CAISESTGVFGANYGYTF.

The CDR3 DNA is TGTGCCAGCAGCCCAGCCGCTCGACAGGAGACCTACGAGCAGTACTTC. This gives the protein CASSPAARQETYEQYF. This chain connects TRBV9 to TRBJ2-7; perhaps TRBD1 as D (6 bases). Looked up from germline, CDR1 is SGDLS and CDR2 is YYNGEE. The CDR3 spans 16 residues. V was cut by 4 bases and J by 2 bases, with 19 bases left in between.

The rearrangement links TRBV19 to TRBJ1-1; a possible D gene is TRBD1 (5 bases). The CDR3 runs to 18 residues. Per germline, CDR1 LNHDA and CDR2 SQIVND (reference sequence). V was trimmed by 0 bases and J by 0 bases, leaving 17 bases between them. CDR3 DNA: TGTGCCAGTAGTATAGATCGCCGCCCAGGGCGGTTGAACACTGAAGCTTTCTTT. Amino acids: CASSIDRRPGRLNTEAFF.

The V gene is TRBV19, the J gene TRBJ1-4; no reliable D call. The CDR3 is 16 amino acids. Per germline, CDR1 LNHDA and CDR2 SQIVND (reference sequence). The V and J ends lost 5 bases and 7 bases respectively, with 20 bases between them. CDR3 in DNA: TGTGCCAGTAGTCCCCCAGGCGTTCGAATGGGTGAAAAACTGTTTTTT. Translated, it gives CASSPPGVRMGEKLFF.

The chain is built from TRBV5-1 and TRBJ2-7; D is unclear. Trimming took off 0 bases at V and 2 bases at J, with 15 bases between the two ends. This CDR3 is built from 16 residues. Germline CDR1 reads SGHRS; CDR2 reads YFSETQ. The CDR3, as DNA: TGCGCCAGCAGCTTGGGTTTGGTGGGAACCGCCTACGAGCAGTACTTC. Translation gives CASSLGLVGTAYEQYF.

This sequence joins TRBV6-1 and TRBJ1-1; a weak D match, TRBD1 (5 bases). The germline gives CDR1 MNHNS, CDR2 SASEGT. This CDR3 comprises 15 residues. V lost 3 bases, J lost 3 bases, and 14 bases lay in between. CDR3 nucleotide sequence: TGTGCCAGCAGTGACTCGGGGGGGATTCACACTGAAGCTTTCTTT. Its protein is CASSDSGGIHTEAFF.

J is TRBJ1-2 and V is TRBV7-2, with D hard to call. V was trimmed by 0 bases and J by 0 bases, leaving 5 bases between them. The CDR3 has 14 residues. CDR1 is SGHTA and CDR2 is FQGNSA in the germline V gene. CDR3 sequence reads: CASSLAGANYGYTF. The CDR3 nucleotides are TGTGCCAGCAGCTTAGCAGGTGCTAACTATGGCTACACCTTC. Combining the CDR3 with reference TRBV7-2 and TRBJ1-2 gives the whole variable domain GAGVSQSPSNKVTEKGKDVELRCDPISGHTALYWYRQSLGQGLEFLIYFQGNSAPDKSGLPSDRFSAERTGGSVSTLTIQRTQQEDSAVYLCASSLAGANYGYTFGSGTRLTVV.

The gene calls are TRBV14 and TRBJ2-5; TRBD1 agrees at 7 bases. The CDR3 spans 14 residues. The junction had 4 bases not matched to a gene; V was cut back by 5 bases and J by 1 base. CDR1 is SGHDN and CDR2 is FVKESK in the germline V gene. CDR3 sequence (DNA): TGTGCCAGCAGCTCCGACAGGGCCCAAGAGACCCAGTACTTC. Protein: CASSSDRAQETQYF.

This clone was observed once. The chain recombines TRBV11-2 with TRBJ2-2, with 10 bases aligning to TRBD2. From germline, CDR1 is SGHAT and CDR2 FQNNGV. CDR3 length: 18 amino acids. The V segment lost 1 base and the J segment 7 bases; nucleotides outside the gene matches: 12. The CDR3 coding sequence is TGTGCCAGCAGCTTAGGGCTAGCGGGAGCAAGGAGGGTCGGGGAGCTGTTTTTT. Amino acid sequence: CASSLGLAGARRVGELFF. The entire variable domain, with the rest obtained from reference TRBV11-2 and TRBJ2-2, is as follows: EAGVAQSPRYKIIEKRQSVAFWCNPISGHATLYWYQQILGQGPKLLIQFQNNGVVDDSQLPKDRFSAERLKGVDSTLKIQPAKLEDSAVYLCASSLGLAGARRVGELFFGEGSRLTVL.